The next 15 T cell receptor beta chains were all read from a single sample in a study of cytomegalovirus exposure and HLA in healthy donors. Primers included in the PCR were 60 Vbeta and 13 Jbeta primers. Clones were read by immunoSEQ multiplex PCR, and TCRdb kept only the in-frame ones, dropping some. This repertoire shows more than 100,000 clones, approximately 85% found once; its top ten account for around 7.8%. The material sequenced was PBMCs. The receptor source for this set is a woman aged 45-65 years in good health and CMV-seropositive.

This clone was found once. This chain joins TRBV30 and TRBJ1-5, with 9 bases matching TRBD1. Germline values: CDR1 GTSNPN, CDR2 SVGIG (reference sequence). J gave up 7 bases and V 3 bases, and 4 bases lay outside the gene matches. CDR3 length equals 13 residues. This CDR3 reads CAWSGDRVQPQHF. The DNA for the CDR3 is TGTGCCTGGAGCGGGGACAGGGTCCAGCCCCAGCATTTT.

The gene calls are TRBV30 and TRBJ1-4, with D uncertain. This CDR3 region has 13 residues. Germline V lookup: CDR1 GTSNPN, CDR2 SVGIG (reference sequence). Trimming pared 2 bases from V and 4 bases from J, leaving 8 bases between. For the CDR3, the DNA is TGTGCCTGGAGTTTGGAGGATAATGAAAAACTGTTTTTT. Its translation is CAWSLEDNEKLFF.

The CDR3 region is CASDKYRGSSGNTIYF. In nucleotides, the CDR3 is TGTGCCAGCGACAAATACAGGGGGAGCTCTGGAAACACCATATATTTT. V gene TRBV6-6 combines with J gene TRBJ1-3; TRBD1 aligns across 8 bases. Germline loops: CDR1 MNHNY, CDR2 SVGAGI (reference sequence). With 8 bases clipped from V and 0 bases from J, the junction kept 9 bases outside the gene matches. The CDR3 has 16 residues.

The J gene is TRBJ1-1, the V gene TRBV29-1; D not certain. Trimming removed 7 bases from V and 0 bases from J, with 18 bases in between. The CDR3 contains 15 residues. CDR1 and CDR2 from the germline V gene are SQVTM and ANQGSEA. CDR3 nucleotide sequence: TGCAGCGCCCGAGGAGAGAGGATGATGAACACTGAAGCTTTCTTT. Translated: CSARGERMMNTEAFF.

V gene TRBV7-2 combines with J gene TRBJ1-2, with D perhaps matching TRBD1 (5 bases). The V gene lost 2 bases and the J gene lost 4 bases, with 8 bases spanning the gap. This CDR3 is built from 13 residues. Germline CDR1 reads SGHTA; CDR2 reads FQGNSA. The CDR3 spells CASSLWGVYGYTF. Written as DNA, the CDR3 is TGTGCCAGCAGCTTATGGGGGGTCTATGGCTACACCTTC.

The V and J genes are TRBV28 and TRBJ1-3, with a weak D call TRBD1 (5 bases). The V gene's germline CDR1 is MDHEN and CDR2 SYDVKM. V was clipped by 3 bases and J by 0 bases, with 12 bases between them. The CDR3 covers 16 residues. The CDR3 spells CASSFLQVVSGNTIYF. CDR3 sequence (DNA): TGTGCCAGCAGTTTTTTACAGGTCGTCTCTGGAAACACCATATATTTT.

The V call is TRBV11-3, the J call TRBJ2-3; tentatively, D is TRBD2 (7 bases). Germline V gene lookup returns CDR1 SGHNT and CDR2 YENEEA. The V and J ends lost 3 bases and 5 bases respectively, with 18 bases between them. The length of the CDR3 is 16 residues. The DNA of the CDR3 is TGTGCCAGCAGCTTGTTGATCCAGGGGAGGGGAGATACGCAGTATTTT. It encodes CASSLLIQGRGDTQYF.

For this clone: An end of the junction does not agree with germline; a read error may underlie this. At the DNA level, this CDR3 is encoded by other sequences in the same sample as well. DNA for the CDR3: TGCGCCAGCAGTCCAACACATAACTATGGCTACACCTTC. Protein: CASSPTHNYGYTF. This sequence joins TRBV6-5 and TRBJ1-2; no clear D. The CDR3 is made up of 13 amino acids. Germline V lookup: CDR1 MNHEY, CDR2 SVGAGI.

The chain couples TRBV6-5 to TRBJ2-7; TRBD2 agrees at 10 bases. This CDR3 region has 15 residues. Germline trimming cut 5 bases from V and 1 base from J; bases unmatched to any gene: 5. Germline V gene data show CDR1 as MNHEY and CDR2 as SVGAGI. CDR3 protein: CASSNLAGASYEQYF. The CDR3 DNA sequence: TGTGCCAGCAGTAACCTAGCGGGAGCGTCCTACGAGCAGTACTTC.

In its sample, this clone was seen a few times. The V gene is TRBV6-1, the J gene TRBJ2-3; perhaps TRBD1 as D (5 bases). The CDR3 covers 14 residues. Trimming took off 2 bases at V and 5 bases at J, with 11 bases between the two ends. The germline gives CDR1 MNHNS, CDR2 SASEGT. The CDR3 spells CASSETPQGDTQYF. The CDR3 coding sequence is TGTGCCAGCAGTGAAACGCCCCAGGGAGATACGCAGTATTTT.

The chain combines TRBV2 with TRBJ2-6, with TRBD1 as a possible D gene (5 bases). Trimming stripped 10 bases from V and 0 bases from J, with 19 bases between. The CDR3 has 17 amino acids. Germline CDR1 SNHLY, CDR2 FYNNEI. The CDR3 coding sequence is TGTGCCATCCAAGGGGTTAAAGACTCCTCTGGGGCCAACGTCCTGACTTTC. It translates to CAIQGVKDSSGANVLTF.

The V and J genes are TRBV4-1 and TRBJ2-1; D possibly corresponds to TRBD2 (5 bases). CDR3 length: 16 amino acids. Trimming pared 2 bases from V and 3 bases from J, leaving 14 bases between. Germline V lookup: CDR1 MGHRA, CDR2 YSYEKL. As DNA, the CDR3 is TGCGCCAGCAGCCAATTCGGACTCAACGTCTACAATGAGCAGTTCTTC. It is translated as CASSQFGLNVYNEQFF.

The chain is built from TRBV5-5 and TRBJ2-3; 7 bases match TRBD1. The germline V gene encodes CDR1 SGHKS and CDR2 YYEKEE (reference sequence). The CDR3 consists of 17 residues. With V trimmed by 2 bases and J by 0 bases, 9 bases remained unmatched. The CDR3 nucleotides are TGTGCCAGCAGCTTTCCCAACCTGACAGGGAGCACAGATACGCAGTATTTT. It specifies CASSFPNLTGSTDTQYF.

The J gene is TRBJ2-2, the V gene TRBV18; the match to TRBD1 covers 8 bases. The CDR3 contains 15 residues. V dropped 3 bases and J dropped 6; count of bases not matched to a gene: 6. The germline V gene encodes CDR1 KGHSH and CDR2 LQKENI. The CDR3 loop reads CASSPGGQVAGELFF. In DNA form, the CDR3 reads TGTGCCAGCTCACCTGGGGGACAGGTGGCCGGGGAGCTGTTTTTT.

The rearrangement links TRBV28 to TRBJ2-7; 8 nucleotides line up with TRBD2. The CDR3 extends over 14 amino acids. Germline lookup yields CDR1 MDHEN and CDR2 SYDVKM. V lost 5 bases, J lost 12 bases, and 15 bases stayed unmatched. This CDR3 reads CASSLHTLLAVRYF. In DNA, the CDR3 is TGTGCCAGCAGTCTACACACCCTACTAGCGGTCCGGTACTTC.